Below, 29 T cell receptor beta chains from the same sample are listed, as sequenced in a study of blood T cell repertoires in COVID-19. Some clones are missing from TCRdb's copy, which holds only in-frame ones; the method was immunoSEQ multiplex PCR. This repertoire shows 650,000 to 800,000 clones, around 90% found once; its top ten account for under 0.3%. The source material was peripheral blood. These receptors came from a young woman with acute or convalescent COVID-19.

The chain carries TRBV4-3 and TRBJ2-3; 12 positions agree with TRBD2. CDR3 length: 15 amino acids. CDR1 is LGHNA, CDR2 YSLEER, per germline. V was clipped by 5 bases and J by 3 bases; unmatched bases: 3. CDR3 nucleotides: TGCGCCAGCAGCAAAGGGACTAGCGGGACAGATACGCAGTATTTT. Protein product: CASSKGTSGTDTQYF.

This chain uses TRBV3-1 (or the pseudogene TRBV3-2) with TRBJ2-1; 8 nucleotides line up with TRBD2. Germline-derived CDR1 and CDR2 are LGHDT and YNNKEL (reference sequence). The V segment lost 4 bases and the J segment 1 base; nucleotides outside the gene matches: 3. CDR3 length: 15 residues. CDR3 bases: TGTGCCAGCAGCCCGCGGGGGGCTTCCTACAATGAGCAGTTCTTC. Amino acids: CASSPRGASYNEQFF.

The chain employs TRBV15 and TRBJ2-1; TRBD2 agrees at 11 bases. CDR1 is LNHNV, CDR2 YYDKDF, per germline (reference sequence). V gave up 0 bases and J gave up 3 bases; unmatched junction bases: 10. The CDR3 has 19 amino acids. The CDR3 sequence is CATSREEVSLAGGYNEQFF. DNA for the CDR3: TGTGCCACCAGCAGAGAGGAGGTGTCCCTAGCGGGGGGCTACAATGAGCAGTTCTTC.

This chain joins TRBV21-1 and TRBJ2-1; the DNA was not compared with TRBD2, the D call given in the table. TRBV21-1 constitutes a pseudogene. CDR3 length equals 14 residues. The CDR3 region is CASSSRTRSNEQFF. DNA for the CDR3: TGTGCCAGCAGCTCCCGGACTCGATCCAATGAGCAGTTCTTC.

The J gene is TRBJ2-2, the V gene TRBV11-2; possible D gene TRBD2, 6 bases. Germline loops: CDR1 SGHAT, CDR2 FQNNGV. The CDR3 totals 19 residues. V gave up 5 bases and J gave up 2 bases, with 24 bases separating them. The CDR3 reads CASSDVIPLPGDNTGELFF. CDR3 DNA sequence: TGTGCCAGCAGCGACGTGATCCCGTTGCCGGGGGACAACACCGGGGAGCTGTTTTTT.

V gene TRBV3-1 (or the pseudogene TRBV3-2) combines with J gene TRBJ2-1, with TRBD2 matching 12 bases. V shed 2 bases, J shed 8 bases, and the junction held 7 bases outside the gene matches. Germline CDR1 LGHDT, CDR2 YNNKEL (reference sequence). The CDR3 is 16 residues long. The CDR3 nucleotides are TGTGCCAGCAGCCAACCTCTAGCGGGGGGGCGTGATGAGCAGTTCTTC. Translation: CASSQPLAGGRDEQFF.

This chain connects TRBV5-1 to TRBJ2-7; TRBD1 agrees at 9 bases. The length of the CDR3 is 14 residues. Trimming at V came to 4 bases and at J to 6 bases, leaving 8 bases not matched to a gene. Germline CDR1 is SGHRS and CDR2 is YFSETQ. CDR3 coding DNA: TGCGCCAGCAGCCTCCGGGACAGGGTCTCCGAGCAGTACTTC. Its translation: CASSLRDRVSEQYF.

The chain combines TRBV2 with TRBJ1-5; 8 bases agree with TRBD1. Germline CDR1 reads SNHLY; CDR2 reads FYNNEI. This CDR3 comprises 15 residues. Trimming cost V 5 bases and J 2 bases; bases outside gene matches: 5. CDR3 DNA: TGTGCCAGCAGTAGAGGGACAGGTCGCAATCAGCCCCAGCATTTT. It is translated as CASSRGTGRNQPQHF.

This clone has just one count. This sample includes further DNA sequences coding for the same CDR3. The chain carries TRBV5-1 and TRBJ2-7; 11 nucleotides align to TRBD2. V was clipped by 0 bases and J by 3 bases; unmatched bases: 2. Per germline, CDR1 SGHRS and CDR2 YFSETQ. This CDR3 region has 15 residues. The CDR3 sequence: CASSLGGTSGYEQYF. The CDR3 DNA sequence: TGCGCCAGCAGCTTGGGAGGGACTAGCGGCTACGAGCAGTACTTC.

This chain connects TRBV12-3 or TRBV12-4 to TRBJ2-2, with D tentatively TRBD2 (5 bases). The CDR3 has 13 amino acids. Trimming took 2 bases from V and 8 from J, leaving 9 bases between them. The CDR3: CASSLRGEGELFF. The CDR3 DNA is TGTGCCAGCAGTTTACGGGGTGAGGGGGAGCTGTTTTTT.

The gene calls are TRBV20-1 and TRBJ2-3, with no clear D. Germline V gene sequence: CDR1 DFQATT, CDR2 SNEGSKA (reference sequence). The CDR3 is 12 residues long. Trimming removed 3 bases from V and 4 bases from J, with 8 bases in between. Here the CDR3 DNA reads TGCAGTGCTAGTCCCCGGGCAGATACGCAGTATTTT. It yields the protein CSASPRADTQYF.

The chain has TRBV4-1 and TRBJ1-2, with 7 bases aligning to TRBD1. CDR1 is MGHRA, CDR2 YSYEKL, per germline. V lost 4 bases and J lost 3; bases outside the gene matches: 2. This CDR3 contains 13 residues. CDR3 region: CASSLGQDYGYTF. The CDR3 DNA follows: TGCGCCAGCAGCCTCGGACAGGACTATGGCTACACCTTC.

The chain is built from TRBV2 and TRBJ1-2; D remains ambiguous. The V gene lost 6 bases and the J gene lost 5 bases, with 16 bases spanning the gap. CDR1 and CDR2 from the germline V gene are SNHLY and FYNNEI. CDR3 length: 14 residues. The CDR3 DNA follows: TGTGCCAGCAGGGGCACGTTTTCAACTTATGGCTACACCTTC. Translation: CASRGTFSTYGYTF. Looking up the rest from reference TRBV2 and TRBJ1-2 gives the full variable domain: EPEVTQTPSHQVTQMGQEVILRCVPISNHLYFYWYRQILGQKVEFLVSFYNNEISEKSEIFDDQFSVERPDGSNFTLKIRSTKLEDSAMYFCASRGTFSTYGYTFGSGTRLTVV.

Remarks on this clone: One junction end does not reproduce the germline sequence, and a read error may be involved. This rearrangement joins TRBV5-4 to TRBJ1-2; 9 bases are shared with TRBD1. This CDR3 is built from 14 residues. The germline CDR1 and CDR2 sequences are SGHNT and YYREEE (reference sequence). CDR3 loop: CASTLGQGNYGYTF. The CDR3 bases are TGTGCCAGCACCTTGGGACAGGGCAACTATGGCTACACCTTC.

This chain uses TRBV7-2 with TRBJ1-6; 9 bases agree with TRBD1. Per germline, CDR1 SGHTA and CDR2 FQGNSA. This CDR3 spans 16 amino acids. V lost 3 bases and J lost 9; bases outside the gene matches: 9. CDR3 DNA: TGTGCCAGCAGCTTGCGACCGGGACAGGGATCTTCACCCCTCCACTTT. This translates into CASSLRPGQGSSPLHF.

The chain couples TRBV4-1 to TRBJ1-5; tentatively, D is TRBD1 (5 bases). Trimming left V 3 bases short and J 0 bases short, with 12 bases between. The CDR3 consists of 16 residues. CDR1 is MGHRA and CDR2 is YSYEKL in the germline V gene. The DNA for the CDR3 is TGCGCCAGCAGCCATTCAGGGCCCTATAGCAATCAGCCCCAGCATTTT. Its protein product is CASSHSGPYSNQPQHF.

The rearrangement joins TRBV29-1 to TRBJ2-1; 8 bases map to TRBD2. Germline V gives CDR1 SQVTM, CDR2 ANQGSEA. This CDR3 has 15 residues. After removal of 0 bases from V and 7 bases from J, the junction contained 8 bases not matched to a gene. The CDR3 DNA is TGCAGCGTTGAAGATCCCTGGACTAGCAGGAATGAGCAGTTCTTC. This sequence encodes CSVEDPWTSRNEQFF.

The rearrangement uses TRBV19 and TRBJ2-6, with D possibly TRBD2 on 6 matching bases. Trimming took 2 bases from V and 4 from J, leaving 21 bases between them. The CDR3 is 19 residues long. Germline loops: CDR1 LNHDA, CDR2 SQIVND (reference sequence). The DNA for the CDR3 is TGTGCCAGTAGTATATTAAGGACGGGAGTGAATGCCGGGGCCAACGTCCTGACTTTC. Protein sequence: CASSILRTGVNAGANVLTF.

This rearrangement joins TRBV3-1 (or the pseudogene TRBV3-2) to TRBJ1-2; 7 nucleotides align to TRBD1. Trimming removed 1 base from V and 8 bases from J; junction bases left unmatched: 10. CDR1 is LGHDT, CDR2 YNNKEL, per germline (reference sequence). CDR3 length: 15 residues. CDR3 sequence: CASSQVPTGDGGYTF. The CDR3 DNA sequence: TGTGCCAGCAGCCAAGTCCCTACAGGGGATGGAGGCTACACCTTC.

The chain joins TRBV6-4 to TRBJ2-2; 8 positions match TRBD1. Germline assignment: CDR1 MRHNA and CDR2 SNTAGT. The CDR3 is 16 amino acids. V shed 9 bases and J 0 bases; nucleotides not matched to a gene: 9. The CDR3 protein is CARINRGTSNTGELFF. The CDR3 DNA follows: TGTGCCAGGATAAACAGGGGGACTTCGAACACCGGGGAGCTGTTTTTT.

The chain carries TRBV5-1 and TRBJ2-7, with D maybe TRBD2 (6 bases). Germline V gives CDR1 SGHRS, CDR2 YFSETQ. The CDR3 sequence is 15 residues long. The V end was cut by 4 bases, the J end by 2 bases, with 16 bases between. The CDR3 nucleotides are TGCGCCAGCAGCAGACGCGGCGGGGAGACCTACGAGCAGTACTTC. Translation gives CASSRRGGETYEQYF.

This clone was recorded a few times. DNA of the CDR3: TGTGCCAGCAGCTTAGCGGGGACAGGCGCTGAAGCTTTCTTT. This gives the protein CASSLAGTGAEAFF. The chain links TRBV7-9 to TRBJ1-1, with 8 bases aligning to TRBD1. From germline, CDR1 is SEHNR and CDR2 FQNEAQ (reference sequence). The CDR3 totals 14 residues. V was clipped by 0 bases and J by 6 bases; unmatched bases: 3. The entire variable domain, with the rest obtained from reference TRBV7-9 and TRBJ1-1, is as follows: DTGVSQNPRHKITKRGQNVTFRCDPISEHNRLYWYRQTLGQGPEFLTYFQNEAQLEKSRLLSDRFSAERPKGSFSTLEIQRTEQGDSAMYLCASSLAGTGAEAFFGQGTRLTVV.

The chain combines TRBV7-8 with TRBJ1-2, with 8 bases that match TRBD1. CDR3 length: 14 residues. V shed 5 bases, J shed 6 bases, and the junction held 8 bases outside the gene matches. CDR1 is SGHVS, CDR2 FQNEAQ, per germline. The CDR3 nucleotides read TGTGCCAGCAGCAAGGACAGGGCAGGGGATGGCTACACCTTC. It codes for CASSKDRAGDGYTF. Complete variable domain (other parts from reference TRBV7-8 and TRBJ1-2): GAGVSQSPRYKVAKRGQDVALRCDPISGHVSLFWYQQALGQGPEFLTYFQNEAQLDKSGLPSDRFFAERPEGSVSTLKIQRTQQEDSAVYLCASSKDRAGDGYTFGSGTRLTVV.

This clone was seen a few times. The rearrangement uses TRBV10-3 and TRBJ1-2; 8 positions agree with TRBD1. After removal of 11 bases from V and 2 bases from J, the junction contained 7 bases not matched to a gene. CDR3 length: 13 residues. The germline CDR1 and CDR2 sequences are ENHRY and SYGVKD. The CDR3: CASTDRDNYGYTF. The CDR3 bases are TGTGCCTCCACGGACAGGGACAACTATGGCTACACCTTC.

The chain uses TRBV11-2 and TRBJ2-1; TRBD2 aligns across 12 bases. Germline-derived CDR1 and CDR2 are SGHAT and FQNNGV. The trim removed 4 bases at V and 10 bases at J, leaving 8 bases unmatched. The CDR3 runs to 15 residues. DNA for the CDR3: TGTGCCAGCAGCTACGGGACTAGCGGGTCACAGGAGCAGTTCTTC. It is translated as CASSYGTSGSQEQFF.

This clone has a single count. The genes are TRBV7-9 and TRBJ2-7; D perhaps matches TRBD1 (6 bases). The germline CDR1 and CDR2 sequences are SEHNR and FQNEAQ (reference sequence). The V end lost 1 base, the J end lost 3 bases, and 13 bases lay between the germline ends. The CDR3 consists of 15 residues. CDR3 sequence (DNA): TGTGCCAGCAGCTTAGGGGCAGGGGATTTCTACGAGCAGTACTTC. Translation: CASSLGAGDFYEQYF.

The chain employs TRBV7-2 and TRBJ2-1; 11 bases line up with TRBD2. Trimming at V came to 2 bases and at J to 9 bases, leaving 3 bases not matched to a gene. The germline gives CDR1 SGHTA, CDR2 FQGNSA. The CDR3 consists of 14 residues. The CDR3 loop is CASSLNSGGGEQFF. CDR3 coding DNA: TGTGCCAGCAGCTTAAATAGCGGGGGGGGTGAGCAGTTCTTC.

This clone was counted only a few times. The rearrangement joins TRBV5-4 to TRBJ2-7; weak D call: TRBD2 (5 bases). The CDR3 loop spans 14 amino acids. The V and J ends lost 1 base and 0 bases respectively, with 8 bases between them. Germline V gene sequence: CDR1 SGHNT, CDR2 YYREEE (reference sequence). The CDR3 coding sequence is TGTGCCAGCAGCTTGTTAGGAGGCTCCTACGAGCAGTACTTC. Translation gives CASSLLGGSYEQYF.

Only one count was recorded for this clone. The rearrangement links TRBV7-2 to TRBJ1-2; D not certain. Germline CDR1 SGHTA, CDR2 FQGNSA. The V and J ends lost 1 base and 8 bases respectively, with 11 bases between them. There are 13 residues in the CDR3. CDR3 nucleotide sequence: TGTGCCAGCAGCTTAGAACCGAGGTCGGGCTACACCTTC. This gives the protein CASSLEPRSGYTF.